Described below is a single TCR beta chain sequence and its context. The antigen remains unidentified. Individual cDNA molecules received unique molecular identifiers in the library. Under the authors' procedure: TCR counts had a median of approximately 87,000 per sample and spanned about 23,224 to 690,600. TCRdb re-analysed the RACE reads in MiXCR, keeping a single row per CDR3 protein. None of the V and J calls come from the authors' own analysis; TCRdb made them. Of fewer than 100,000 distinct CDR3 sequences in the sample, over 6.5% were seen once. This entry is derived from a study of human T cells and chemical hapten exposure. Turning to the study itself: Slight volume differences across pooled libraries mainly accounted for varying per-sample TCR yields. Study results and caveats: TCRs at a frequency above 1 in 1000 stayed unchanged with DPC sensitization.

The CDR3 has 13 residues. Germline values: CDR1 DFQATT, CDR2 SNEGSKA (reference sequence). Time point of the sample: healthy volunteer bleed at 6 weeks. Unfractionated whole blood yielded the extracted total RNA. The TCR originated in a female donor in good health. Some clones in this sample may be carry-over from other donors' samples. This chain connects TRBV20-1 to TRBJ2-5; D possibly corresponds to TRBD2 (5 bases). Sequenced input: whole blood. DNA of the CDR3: TGCAGCGGTACCGGGGAACTCCAAGAGACCCAGTACTTC. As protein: CSGTGELQETQYF.